Below are 21 T cell receptor beta chains sequenced from a single sample in a study of PD-1 blockade in classical Hodgkin lymphoma. No patient escaped relapse after autologous stem cell transplantation, and brentuximab vedotin exposure varied. The data were produced by immunoSEQ multiplex PCR, yet TCRdb's version contains in-frame clones alone and is incomplete. Here the sample spans 95,000 to 100,000 clones, around nine tenths being singletons. Here the sequenced sample was peripheral blood mononuclear cells (PBMCs), taken before the second cycle of nivolumab. The receptor source for this set is a human donor with classical Hodgkin lymphoma.

This CDR3 reads CASSGRRLSTDTQYF. The CDR3 region has the DNA TGTGCCAGTAGTGGCAGGAGACTTAGCACAGATACGCAGTATTTT. V gene TRBV19 combines with J gene TRBJ2-3, with D unresolved. Trimming cost V 5 bases and J 0 bases, with 12 bases left between them. This CDR3 is built from 15 residues. Germline V lookup: CDR1 LNHDA, CDR2 SQIVND (reference sequence).

CDR3 DNA: TGTGCCAGCAGCTTAGAAGCGGATAATGAAAAACTGTTTTTT. As protein: CASSLEADNEKLFF. The V gene is TRBV7-6, the J gene TRBJ1-4; D remains unclear. Per the germline V gene, CDR1 is SGHVS and CDR2 is FNYEAQ. Trimming shortened V by 1 base and J by 4 bases, and 7 bases separated the two germline ends. The CDR3 sequence is 14 residues long.

V gene TRBV7-2 combines with J gene TRBJ1-6; D possibly corresponds to TRBD1 (5 bases). The ends were cut back, 1 base at V and 14 bases at J, with 24 bases in the middle. This CDR3 has 17 amino acids. Germline CDR1 is SGHTA and CDR2 is FQGNSA. The CDR3 is CASSLGAVLRDEETLHF. The CDR3 coding sequence is TGTGCCAGCAGCTTAGGGGCAGTACTCCGGGACGAGGAGACCCTCCACTTT.

The gene calls are TRBV6-4 and TRBJ2-3; the D gene is possibly TRBD2 (5 bases). The germline CDR1 and CDR2 sequences are MRHNA and SNTAGT. The V end lost 1 base, the J end lost 0 bases, and 20 bases lay between the germline ends. The CDR3 runs 19 residues. This CDR3 is CASSDYNSGNYASTDTQYF. DNA of the CDR3: TGTGCCAGCAGTGACTATAACAGCGGCAACTATGCTAGCACAGATACGCAGTATTTT.

This rearrangement joins TRBV19 to TRBJ2-5, with a weak D call TRBD1 (5 bases). The end of the DNA is better explained by TRBJ2-7, so the J call may be wrong. The germline V gene encodes CDR1 LNHDA and CDR2 SQIVND (reference sequence). The CDR3 spans 14 residues. The CDR3: CASSKDIHTYEQYF. CDR3 coding DNA: TGTGCCAGTAGTAAGGACATTCATACCTACGAGCAGTACTTC.

Details on this clone: One end of the junction does not line up with germline, which may come from a read error. The chain couples TRBV7-9 to TRBJ1-5; no reliable D call. The V gene's germline CDR1 is SEHNR and CDR2 FQNEAQ (reference sequence). The CDR3 has 14 amino acids. This CDR3 reads CAGSPNSSNQPQHF. The CDR3 DNA sequence: TGTGCCGGCAGCCCCAATTCCAGCAATCAGCCCCAGCATTTT.

The chain combines TRBV7-6 with TRBJ2-3; D possibly corresponds to TRBD2 (6 bases). The CDR3 covers 17 residues. V dropped 2 bases and J dropped 4 bases, with 19 bases sitting between them. CDR1 and CDR2 from the germline V gene are SGHVS and FNYEAQ. CDR3: CASSLSPRDSRSDTQYF. CDR3 in DNA: TGTGCCAGCAGCTTATCACCCCGGGACTCGAGATCAGATACGCAGTATTTT. Complete variable domain (other parts from reference TRBV7-6 and TRBJ2-3): GAGVSQSPRYKVTKRGQDVALRCDPISGHVSLYWYRQALGQGPEFLTYFNYEAQQDKSGLPNDRFSAERPEGSISTLTIQRTEQRDSAMYRCASSLSPRDSRSDTQYFGPGTRLTVL.

This clone was counted once. The V call is TRBV9, the J call TRBJ1-1; the D gene is possibly TRBD1 (5 bases). V lost 7 bases and J lost 0, with 10 bases in between. The length of the CDR3 is 13 residues. Germline CDR1 SGDLS, CDR2 YYNGEE. CDR3 loop: CASPRGVNTEAFF. The CDR3 coding sequence is TGTGCCAGCCCGCGGGGGGTGAACACTGAAGCTTTCTTT.

The chain couples TRBV2 to TRBJ1-1, with unresolved D. Germline V lookup: CDR1 SNHLY, CDR2 FYNNEI. Trimming took 6 bases from V and 2 from J, leaving 4 bases between them. The CDR3 loop spans 11 amino acids. The CDR3 DNA sequence: TGTGCCAGCAGCCCAAACACTGAAGCTTTCTTT. Translation: CASSPNTEAFF.

The chain links TRBV15 to TRBJ1-1; D gene ambiguous. Germline V CDR1 and CDR2: LNHNV, YYDKDF (reference sequence). CDR3 length: 15 residues. Trimming removed 3 bases from V and 6 bases from J, with 17 bases in between. For the CDR3, the DNA is TGTGCCACCAGCAGCCAGATGAAGGGAAGAGCTGAAGCTTTCTTT. It translates to CATSSQMKGRAEAFF. The full variable domain, in which reference TRBV15 and TRBJ1-1 provide the parts outside the CDR3, is DAMVIQNPRYQVTQFGKPVTLSCSQTLNHNVMYWYQQKSSQAPKLLFHYYDKDFNNEADTPDNFQSRRPNTSFCFLDIRSPGLGDTAMYLCATSSQMKGRAEAFFGQGTRLTVV.

The chain combines TRBV15 with TRBJ1-3, with 7 bases aligning to TRBD1. The CDR3 totals 19 residues. Germline V lookup: CDR1 LNHNV, CDR2 YYDKDF (reference sequence). V lost 0 bases and J lost 2; bases outside the gene matches: 13. The CDR3 here is CATSRDFLGIDRAGNTIYF. The CDR3, as DNA: TGTGCCACCAGCAGAGATTTTTTGGGAATAGACAGGGCTGGAAACACCATATATTTT. Combining the CDR3 with reference TRBV15 and TRBJ1-3 gives the whole variable domain DAMVIQNPRYQVTQFGKPVTLSCSQTLNHNVMYWYQQKSSQAPKLLFHYYDKDFNNEADTPDNFQSRRPNTSFCFLDIRSPGLGDTAMYLCATSRDFLGIDRAGNTIYFGEGSWLTVV.

This clone has only one observation. The chain recombines TRBV7-2 with TRBJ2-5, with a tentative D call TRBD1 (6 bases). The CDR3 has 14 amino acids. With 5 bases removed from V and 3 bases from J, the gap between germline ends came to 13 bases. Germline CDR1 SGHTA, CDR2 FQGNSA. The CDR3 sequence: CASSPNGGKETQYF. The DNA for the CDR3 is TGTGCCAGCAGCCCCAATGGGGGCAAAGAGACCCAGTACTTC.

This chain links TRBV7-2 with TRBJ1-1; D is uncertain. Deletions cut 7 bases from V and 2 bases from J, with 11 bases between. The germline V gene encodes CDR1 SGHTA and CDR2 FQGNSA. The CDR3 has 13 residues. CDR3 sequence reads: CASTRISNTEAFF. For the CDR3, the DNA is TGTGCCAGCACCAGGATTAGCAACACTGAAGCTTTCTTT.

The chain couples TRBV30 to TRBJ1-3, with 9 nucleotides matching TRBD1. The CDR3 is 17 amino acids. The J segment lost 0 bases and the V segment lost 3 bases, leaving 9 bases of the junction unmatched. Per the germline V gene, CDR1 is GTSNPN and CDR2 is SVGIG (reference sequence). The CDR3: CAWSRDRVKNSGNTIYF. In DNA form, the CDR3 reads TGTGCCTGGAGCCGGGACAGGGTGAAGAACTCTGGAAACACCATATATTTT.

This rearrangement joins TRBV30 to TRBJ1-3; unclear D gene. V lost 5 bases to trimming and J lost 2 bases, with 16 bases between them. The CDR3 spans 15 residues. Germline V lookup: CDR1 GTSNPN, CDR2 SVGIG (reference sequence). The CDR3 loop is CAWWEYGGTGNTIYF. For the CDR3, the DNA is TGTGCCTGGTGGGAGTATGGCGGAACTGGAAACACCATATATTTT.

The J gene is TRBJ1-1, the V gene TRBV14, with D possibly TRBD1 on 5 matching bases. The germline gives CDR1 SGHDN, CDR2 FVKESK. Trimming took 1 base from V and 5 from J, leaving 23 bases between them. The CDR3 contains 18 residues. The CDR3 here is CASSQGEGKRPGGTEAFF. The CDR3 DNA reads as TGTGCCAGCAGCCAAGGGGAGGGGAAGAGGCCTGGGGGGACTGAAGCTTTCTTT.

The chain uses TRBV25-1 and TRBJ2-7; D gene ambiguous. The CDR3 runs 12 residues. V was clipped by 4 bases and J by 4 bases, with 8 bases between them. CDR1 MGHDK and CDR2 SYGVNS come from the germline V gene. The CDR3 coding sequence is TGTGCCAGCAGTGCTCTTGGATACGAGCAGTACTTC. This gives the protein CASSALGYEQYF.

This chain uses TRBV18 with TRBJ2-7; D could derive from TRBD1 or TRBD2 (5 bases each). CDR1 KGHSH and CDR2 LQKENI come from the germline V gene. This CDR3 spans 16 amino acids. The ends were cut back, 1 base at V and 0 bases at J, with 13 bases in the middle. The CDR3 nucleotides are TGTGCCAGCTCACCACGGGACCTACGCCTCTCCTACGAGCAGTACTTC. Protein: CASSPRDLRLSYEQYF.

This clone was seen more than once but under ten times. V and J are TRBV2 and TRBJ1-3, with 7 bases that match TRBD1. Germline CDR1 is SNHLY and CDR2 is FYNNEI. The CDR3 consists of 13 residues. With 7 bases clipped from V and 4 bases from J, the junction kept 4 bases outside the gene matches. DNA for the CDR3: TGTGCCAGCACGACAGGGCTCGGAAACACCATATATTTT. The encoded protein is CASTTGLGNTIYF.

This chain links TRBV19 with TRBJ2-7; 8 bases map to TRBD1. The CDR3 is 14 amino acids. The germline V gene has CDR1 LNHDA and CDR2 SQIVND (reference sequence). Trimming cost V 9 bases and J 5 bases; bases outside gene matches: 12. The CDR3 sequence: CARLTDRETHEQYF. The CDR3 region has the DNA TGTGCCAGGCTAACGGACAGGGAAACCCACGAGCAGTACTTC. Full variable domain (rest looked up from reference TRBV19 and TRBJ2-7): DGGITQSPKYLFRKEGQNVTLSCEQNLNHDAMYWYRQDPGQGLRLIYYSQIVNDFQKGDIAEGYSVSREKKESFPLTVTSAQKNPTAFYLCARLTDRETHEQYFGPGTRLTVT.

The rearrangement links TRBV2 to TRBJ2-1, with D uncertain. Germline CDR1 and CDR2: SNHLY and FYNNEI. V lost 6 bases and J 0 bases, leaving 6 bases between the germline ends. This CDR3 has 13 amino acids. CDR3 residues: CASRYSSYNEQFF. The CDR3 DNA is TGTGCCAGCAGATATAGCTCCTACAATGAGCAGTTCTTC.